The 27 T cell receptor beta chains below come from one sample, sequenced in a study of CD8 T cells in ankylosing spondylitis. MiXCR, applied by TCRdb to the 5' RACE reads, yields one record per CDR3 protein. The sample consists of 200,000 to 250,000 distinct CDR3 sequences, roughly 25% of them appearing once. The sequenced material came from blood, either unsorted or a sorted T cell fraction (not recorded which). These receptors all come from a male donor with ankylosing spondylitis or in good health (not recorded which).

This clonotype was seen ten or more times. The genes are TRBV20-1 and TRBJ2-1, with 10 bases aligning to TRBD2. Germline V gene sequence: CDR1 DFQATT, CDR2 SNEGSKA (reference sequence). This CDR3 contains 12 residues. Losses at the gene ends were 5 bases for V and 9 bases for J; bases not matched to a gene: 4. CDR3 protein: CSALGLATEQFF. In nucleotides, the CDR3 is TGCAGTGCTCTGGGACTAGCGACTGAGCAGTTCTTC.

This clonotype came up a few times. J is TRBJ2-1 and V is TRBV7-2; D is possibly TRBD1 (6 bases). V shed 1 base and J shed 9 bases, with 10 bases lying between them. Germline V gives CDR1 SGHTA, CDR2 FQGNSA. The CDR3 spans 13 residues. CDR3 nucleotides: TGTGCCAGCAGCTTAGGGGGGCGAATTGAGCAGTTCTTC. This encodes CASSLGGRIEQFF. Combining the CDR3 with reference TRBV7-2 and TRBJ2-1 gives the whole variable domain GAGVSQSPSNKVTEKGKDVELRCDPISGHTALYWYRQSLGQGLEFLIYFQGNSAPDKSGLPSDRFSAERTGGSVSTLTIQRTQQEDSAVYLCASSLGGRIEQFFGPGTRLTVL.

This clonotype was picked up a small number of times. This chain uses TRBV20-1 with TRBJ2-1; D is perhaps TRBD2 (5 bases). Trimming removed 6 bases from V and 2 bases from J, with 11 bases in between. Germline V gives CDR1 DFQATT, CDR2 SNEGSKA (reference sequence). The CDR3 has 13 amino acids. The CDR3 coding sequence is TGCAGTGCGTTCCTAGCCACCTACAATGAGCAGTTCTTC. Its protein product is CSAFLATYNEQFF.

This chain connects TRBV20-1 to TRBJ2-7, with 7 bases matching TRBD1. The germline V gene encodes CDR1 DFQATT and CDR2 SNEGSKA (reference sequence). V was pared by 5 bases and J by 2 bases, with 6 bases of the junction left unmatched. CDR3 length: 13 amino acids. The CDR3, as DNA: TGCAGTGCTCCCCGACAGGGAACCTACGAGCAGTACTTC. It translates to CSAPRQGTYEQYF.

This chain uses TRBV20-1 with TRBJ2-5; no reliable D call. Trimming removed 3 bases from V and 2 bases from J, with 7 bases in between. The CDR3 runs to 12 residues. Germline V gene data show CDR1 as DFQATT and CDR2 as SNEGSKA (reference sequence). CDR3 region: CSASKQQETQYF. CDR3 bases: TGCAGTGCTAGTAAGCAGCAAGAGACCCAGTACTTC.

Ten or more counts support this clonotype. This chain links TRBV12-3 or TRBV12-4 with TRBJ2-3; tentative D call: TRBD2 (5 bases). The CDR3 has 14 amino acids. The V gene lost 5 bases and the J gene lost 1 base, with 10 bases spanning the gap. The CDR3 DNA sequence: TGTGCCAGCAGTAAACTAGTGGGCACAGATACGCAGTATTTT. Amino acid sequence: CASSKLVGTDTQYF.

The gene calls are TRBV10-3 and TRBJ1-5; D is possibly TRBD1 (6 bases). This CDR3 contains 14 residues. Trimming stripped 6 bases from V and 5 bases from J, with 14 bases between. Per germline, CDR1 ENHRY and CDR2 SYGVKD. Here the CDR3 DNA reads TGTGCCATCAGCCCGGACAGAAGGGATCAGCCCCAGCATTTT. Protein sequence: CAISPDRRDQPQHF.

CDR3 loop: CASSQGVRNEQFF. CDR3 in DNA: TGTGCCAGCAGCCAAGGGGTCCGCAATGAGCAGTTCTTC. The rearrangement links TRBV3-1 to TRBJ2-1; D call uncertain. The V gene's germline CDR1 is LGHDT and CDR2 YNNKEL (reference sequence). The V gene lost 1 base and the J gene lost 6 bases, with 7 bases spanning the gap. This CDR3 has 13 residues.

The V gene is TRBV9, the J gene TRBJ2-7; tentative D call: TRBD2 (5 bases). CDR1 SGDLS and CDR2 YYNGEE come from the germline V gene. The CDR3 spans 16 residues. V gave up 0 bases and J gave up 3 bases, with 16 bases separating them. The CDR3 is CASSVGQMSAGYEQYF. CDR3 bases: TGTGCCAGCAGCGTAGGTCAGATGTCGGCGGGCTACGAGCAGTACTTC.

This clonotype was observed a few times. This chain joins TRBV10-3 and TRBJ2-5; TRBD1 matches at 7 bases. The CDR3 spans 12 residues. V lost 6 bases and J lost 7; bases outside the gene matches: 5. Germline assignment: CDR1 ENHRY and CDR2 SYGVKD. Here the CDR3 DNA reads TGTGCCATCAGACGGGACAGCCGGACCCAGTACTTC. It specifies CAIRRDSRTQYF.

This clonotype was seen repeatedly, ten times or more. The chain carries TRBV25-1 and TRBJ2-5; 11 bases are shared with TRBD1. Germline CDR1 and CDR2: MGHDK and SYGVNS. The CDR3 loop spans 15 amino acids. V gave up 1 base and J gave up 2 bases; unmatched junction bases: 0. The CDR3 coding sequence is TGTGCCAGCAGTGAATGGGACAGGGGGCAAGAGACCCAGTACTTC. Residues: CASSEWDRGQETQYF.

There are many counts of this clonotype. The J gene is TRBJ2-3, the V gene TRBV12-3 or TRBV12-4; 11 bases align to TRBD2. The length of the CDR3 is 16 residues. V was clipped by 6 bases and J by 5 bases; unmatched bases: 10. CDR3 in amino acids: CASRGLTSGSGDTQYF. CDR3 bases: TGTGCCAGCAGAGGGTTAACTAGCGGGAGCGGAGATACGCAGTATTTT.

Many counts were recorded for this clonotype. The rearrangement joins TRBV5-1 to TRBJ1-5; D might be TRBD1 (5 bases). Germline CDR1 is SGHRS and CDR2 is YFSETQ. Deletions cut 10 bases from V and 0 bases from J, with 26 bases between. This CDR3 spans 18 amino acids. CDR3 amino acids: CADPGGGAPALSNQPQHF. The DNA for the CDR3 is TGCGCCGACCCTGGGGGAGGGGCCCCCGCACTTAGCAATCAGCCCCAGCATTTT.

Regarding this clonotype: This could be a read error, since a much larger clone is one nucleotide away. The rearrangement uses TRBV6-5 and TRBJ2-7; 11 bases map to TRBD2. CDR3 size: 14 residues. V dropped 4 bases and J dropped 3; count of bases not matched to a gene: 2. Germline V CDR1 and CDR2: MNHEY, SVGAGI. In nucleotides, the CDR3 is TGTGCCAGCAGTTGCGGGACTAGCGGCTACGAGCAGTACTTC. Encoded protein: CASSCGTSGYEQYF.

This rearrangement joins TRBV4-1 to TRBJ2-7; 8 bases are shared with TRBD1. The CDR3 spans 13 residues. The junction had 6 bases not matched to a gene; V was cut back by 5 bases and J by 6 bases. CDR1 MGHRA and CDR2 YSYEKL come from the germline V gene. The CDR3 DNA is TGCGCCAGCAGCAGAACAGGGGGTGGCGAGCAGTACTTC. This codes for CASSRTGGGEQYF.

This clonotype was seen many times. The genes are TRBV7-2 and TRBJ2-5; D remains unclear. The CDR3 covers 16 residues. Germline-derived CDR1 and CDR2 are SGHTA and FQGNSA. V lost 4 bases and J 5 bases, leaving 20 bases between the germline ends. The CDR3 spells CASSSFWDQGPETQYF. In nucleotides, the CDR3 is TGTGCCAGCAGCTCGTTTTGGGATCAAGGCCCGGAGACCCAGTACTTC.

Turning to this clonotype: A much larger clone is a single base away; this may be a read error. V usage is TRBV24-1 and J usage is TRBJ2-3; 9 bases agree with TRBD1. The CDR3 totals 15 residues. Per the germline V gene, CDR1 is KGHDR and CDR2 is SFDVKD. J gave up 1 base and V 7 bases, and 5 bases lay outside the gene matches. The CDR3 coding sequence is TGTGCCACCAGAGACAGGGGGGAGGGCACAGATACGCAGTATTTT. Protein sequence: CATRDRGEGTDTQYF.

As DNA, the CDR3 is TGTGCCAGCAGTTTTTCAGGGGCGGCGTCTCAAGAGACCCAGTACTTC. Amino acid sequence: CASSFSGAASQETQYF. The chain employs TRBV12-3 or TRBV12-4 and TRBJ2-5, with D possibly TRBD1 on 6 matching bases. Trimming pared 3 bases from V and 2 bases from J, leaving 16 bases between. The CDR3 length is 16 residues.

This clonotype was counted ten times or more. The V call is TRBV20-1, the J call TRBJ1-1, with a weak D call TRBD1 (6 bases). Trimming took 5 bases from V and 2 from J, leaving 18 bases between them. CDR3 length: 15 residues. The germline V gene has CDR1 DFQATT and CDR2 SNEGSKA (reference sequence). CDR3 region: CSALTLRGGNTEAFF. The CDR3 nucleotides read TGCAGTGCTCTGACGCTCAGAGGGGGTAACACTGAAGCTTTCTTT.

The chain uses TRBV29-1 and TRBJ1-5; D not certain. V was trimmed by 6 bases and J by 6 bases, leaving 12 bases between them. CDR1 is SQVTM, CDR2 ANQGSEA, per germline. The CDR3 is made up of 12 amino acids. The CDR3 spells CSVGGAGQPQHF. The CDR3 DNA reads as TGCAGCGTGGGTGGAGCGGGTCAGCCCCAGCATTTT.

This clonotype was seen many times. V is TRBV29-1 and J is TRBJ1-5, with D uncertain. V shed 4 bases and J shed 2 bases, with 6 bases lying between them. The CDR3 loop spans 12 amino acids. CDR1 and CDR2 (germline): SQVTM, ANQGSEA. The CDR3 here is CSVVEGNQPQHF. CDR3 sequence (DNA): TGCAGCGTTGTGGAGGGCAATCAGCCCCAGCATTTT. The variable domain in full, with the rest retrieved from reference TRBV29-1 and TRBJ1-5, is SAVISQKPSRDICQRGTSLTIQCQVDSQVTMMFWYRQQPGQSLTLIATANQGSEATYESGFVIDKFPISRPNLTFSTLTVSNMSPEDSSIYLCSVVEGNQPQHFGDGTRLSIL.

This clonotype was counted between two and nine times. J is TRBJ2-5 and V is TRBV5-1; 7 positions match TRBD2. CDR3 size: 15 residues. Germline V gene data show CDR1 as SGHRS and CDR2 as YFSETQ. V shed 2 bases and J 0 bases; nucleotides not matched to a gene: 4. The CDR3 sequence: CASSFEAGHQETQYF. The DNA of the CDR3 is TGCGCCAGCAGCTTTGAAGCGGGGCACCAAGAGACCCAGTACTTC.

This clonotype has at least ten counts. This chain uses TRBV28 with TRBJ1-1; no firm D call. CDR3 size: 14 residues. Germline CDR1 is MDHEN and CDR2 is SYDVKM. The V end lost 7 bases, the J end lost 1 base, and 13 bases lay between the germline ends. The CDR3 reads CASKQTQTNTEAFF. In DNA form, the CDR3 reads TGTGCCAGCAAACAAACACAAACGAACACTGAAGCTTTCTTT. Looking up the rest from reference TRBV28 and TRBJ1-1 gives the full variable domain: DVKVTQSSRYLVKRTGEKVFLECVQDMDHENMFWYRQDPGLGLRLIYFSYDVKMKEKGDIPEGYSVSREKKERFSLILESASTNQTSMYLCASKQTQTNTEAFFGQGTRLTVV.

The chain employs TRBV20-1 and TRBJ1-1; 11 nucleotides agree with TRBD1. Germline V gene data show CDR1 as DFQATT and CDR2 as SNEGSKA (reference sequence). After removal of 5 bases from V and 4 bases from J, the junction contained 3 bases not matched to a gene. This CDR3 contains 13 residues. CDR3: CSAWGQGGTEAFF. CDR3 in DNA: TGCAGTGCTTGGGGACAGGGGGGCACTGAAGCTTTCTTT.

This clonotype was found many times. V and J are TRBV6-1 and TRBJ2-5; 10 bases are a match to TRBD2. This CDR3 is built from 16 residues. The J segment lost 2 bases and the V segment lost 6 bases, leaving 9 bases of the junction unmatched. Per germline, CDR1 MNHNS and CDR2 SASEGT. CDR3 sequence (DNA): TGTGCCAGCAGCATGCGGACTAGCGGAGCACAAGAGACCCAGTACTTC. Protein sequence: CASSMRTSGAQETQYF.

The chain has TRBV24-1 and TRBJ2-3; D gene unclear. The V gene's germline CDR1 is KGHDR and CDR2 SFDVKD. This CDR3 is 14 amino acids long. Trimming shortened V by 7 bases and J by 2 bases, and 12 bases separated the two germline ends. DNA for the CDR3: TGTGCCACCAGGGCAGGTGGGCACACAGATACGCAGTATTTT. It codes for CATRAGGHTDTQYF.

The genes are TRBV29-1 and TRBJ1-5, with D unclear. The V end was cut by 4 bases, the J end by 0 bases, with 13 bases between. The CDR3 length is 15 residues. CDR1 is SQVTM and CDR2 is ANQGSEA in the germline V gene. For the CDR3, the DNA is TGCAGCGTTGCGATGTCGGCAGATAGCAATCAGCCCCAGCATTTT. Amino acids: CSVAMSADSNQPQHF.